This passage covers 20 T cell receptor beta chains from one sample sequenced in a study of blood T cell repertoires in COVID-19. Clones were sequenced by immunoSEQ multiplex PCR, and TCRdb holds only the in-frame ones, with some missing. The sample records nearly 90,000 clones, more than 70% being singletons. Material: peripheral blood. The receptor source for this set is a man aged 55 to 70 with acute or convalescent COVID-19.

This rearrangement joins TRBV2 to TRBJ2-2, with TRBD1 identical over 10 bases. J lost 6 bases, V lost 5 bases, and 9 bases had no gene match. Germline loops: CDR1 SNHLY, CDR2 FYNNEI. The CDR3 contains 16 residues. Here the CDR3 reads CASSFLGTGVAGELFF. The CDR3 DNA reads TGTGCCAGCAGTTTTTTAGGGACAGGGGTGGCCGGGGAGCTGTTTTTT.

V usage is TRBV11-2 and J usage is TRBJ1-1; D gene uncertain. This CDR3 comprises 13 residues. The V and J ends lost 0 bases and 5 bases respectively, with 7 bases between them. Germline CDR1 reads SGHAT; CDR2 reads FQNNGV. DNA of the CDR3: TGTGCCAGCAGCTTAGAGAGGGAAACTGAAGCTTTCTTT. Its protein product is CASSLERETEAFF.

The chain carries TRBV30 and TRBJ2-7; 7 bases are shared with TRBD1. CDR1 is GTSNPN and CDR2 is SVGIG in the germline V gene (reference sequence). CDR3 length: 14 amino acids. V lost 1 base, J lost 5 bases, and 8 bases stayed unmatched. The CDR3 coding sequence is TGTGCCTGGAGTGGAGACAGGGATAGGCACGAGCAGTACTTC. Translating gives CAWSGDRDRHEQYF. The complete variable domain, with remaining parts taken from reference TRBV30 and TRBJ2-7, reads SQTIHQWPATLVQPVGSPLSLECTVEGTSNPNLYWYRQAAGRGLQLLFYSVGIGQISSEVPQNLSASRPQDRQFILSSKKLLLSDSGFYLCAWSGDRDRHEQYFGPGTRLTVT.

The CDR3 region has the DNA TGCGCCAGCAGCTCGACCACAGGGGGCGGGGGTGGCTACACCTTC. Amino acid sequence: CASSSTTGGGGGYTF. The rearrangement joins TRBV5-1 to TRBJ1-2, with 9 bases that match TRBD1. Trimming took 3 bases from V and 7 from J; bases not matched to a gene: 10. Germline lookup yields CDR1 SGHRS and CDR2 YFSETQ. This CDR3 comprises 15 residues.

The chain couples TRBV24-1 to TRBJ2-2; TRBD1 agrees at 7 bases. With V trimmed by 4 bases and J by 5 bases, 9 bases remained unmatched. Germline-derived CDR1 and CDR2 are KGHDR and SFDVKD. This CDR3 is 16 amino acids long. The CDR3 DNA reads as TGTGCCACCAGTGAGGACAGGCCCCGCGGAACCGGGGAGCTGTTTTTT. It codes for CATSEDRPRGTGELFF.

Only a few counts were recorded for this clone. The J gene is TRBJ1-1, the V gene TRBV4-1; D is ambiguous. Germline V gene lookup returns CDR1 MGHRA and CDR2 YSYEKL. This CDR3 contains 15 residues. The V and J ends lost 0 bases and 1 base respectively, with 9 bases between them. CDR3 sequence: CASSQDHDKNTEAFF. CDR3 DNA sequence: TGCGCCAGCAGCCAAGATCATGACAAGAACACTGAAGCTTTCTTT.

In this sample, this clone turned up once. The CDR3 DNA follows: TGTGCCAGCAGCTTGGACAGGGAGGCAGGGGCCCAGCATTTT. The encoded protein is CASSLDREAGAQHF. This chain connects TRBV6-5 to TRBJ1-5, with TRBD1 matching over 8 bases. There are 14 residues in the CDR3. CDR1 MNHEY and CDR2 SVGAGI come from the germline V gene. The junction had 12 bases not matched to a gene; V was cut back by 6 bases and J by 11 bases.

The chain carries TRBV19 and TRBJ1-5, with D possibly matching TRBD1 (5 bases). Germline CDR1 LNHDA, CDR2 SQIVND (reference sequence). V was pared by 0 bases and J by 2 bases, with 14 bases between. CDR3 length: 17 amino acids. The CDR3 reads CASSIDTTGIGNQPQHF. CDR3 nucleotide sequence: TGTGCCAGTAGTATAGATACCACAGGCATTGGCAATCAGCCCCAGCATTTT.

V is TRBV29-1 and J is TRBJ1-1; a possible D gene is TRBD1 (6 bases). CDR1 is SQVTM and CDR2 is ANQGSEA in the germline V gene. There are 14 residues in the CDR3. The V and J ends lost 6 bases and 4 bases respectively, with 18 bases between them. The CDR3 here is CSVLQGDVSTEAFF. CDR3 in DNA: TGCAGCGTACTACAGGGAGATGTGAGCACTGAAGCTTTCTTT.

The V and J genes are TRBV10-3 and TRBJ2-7; 10 bases are shared with TRBD1. Germline CDR1 ENHRY, CDR2 SYGVKD. The CDR3 covers 13 residues. The V and J ends lost 9 bases and 4 bases, in that order; junction bases with no gene match: 6. The CDR3 sequence is CAIHGTGEYEQYF. The CDR3 nucleotides are TGTGCCATTCACGGGACAGGGGAGTACGAGCAGTACTTC.

The chain uses TRBV7-9 and TRBJ2-7; D remains ambiguous. CDR1 is SEHNR, CDR2 FQNEAQ, per germline (reference sequence). Trimming cost V 0 bases and J 1 base, with 4 bases left between them. This CDR3 is 13 amino acids long. This CDR3 is CASSLAQSYEQYF. The CDR3 DNA reads as TGTGCCAGCAGCTTAGCACAATCCTACGAGCAGTACTTC.

V is TRBV6-1 and J is TRBJ1-5; D perhaps matches TRBD1 (6 bases). Germline V CDR1 and CDR2: MNHNS, SASEGT. V lost 3 bases, J lost 0 bases, and 9 bases lay in between. This CDR3 spans 15 amino acids. Written as DNA, the CDR3 is TGTGCCAGCAGTGACCTGGACAGTAGCAATCAGCCCCAGCATTTT. Its translation is CASSDLDSSNQPQHF.

CDR3 in amino acids: CASSFLGQGPNNEQFF. The CDR3 DNA reads TGTGCCAGCAGCTTCCTCGGACAGGGGCCTAACAATGAGCAGTTCTTC. V is TRBV13 and J is TRBJ2-1; 9 nucleotides match TRBD1. V lost 3 bases and J lost 5; bases outside the gene matches: 8. Germline loops: CDR1 PRHDT, CDR2 FYEKMQ (reference sequence). This CDR3 spans 16 amino acids.

CDR3 nucleotides: TGTGCCAGCAGCTTAGCCAGGGGCCCACTTTACAATGAGCAGTTCTTC. Translated: CASSLARGPLYNEQFF. This chain uses TRBV7-9 with TRBJ2-1, with TRBD1 as a possible D gene (6 bases). The CDR3 is 16 residues long. Germline V gives CDR1 SEHNR, CDR2 FQNEAQ (reference sequence). Trimming left V 0 bases short and J 4 bases short, with 13 bases between. Looking up the rest from reference TRBV7-9 and TRBJ2-1 gives the full variable domain: DTGVSQNPRHKITKRGQNVTFRCDPISEHNRLYWYRQTLGQGPEFLTYFQNEAQLEKSRLLSDRFSAERPKGSFSTLEIQRTEQGDSAMYLCASSLARGPLYNEQFFGPGTRLTVL.

The chain links TRBV18 to TRBJ2-7; 7 nucleotides agree with TRBD1. Germline V lookup: CDR1 KGHSH, CDR2 LQKENI. CDR3 length: 15 amino acids. V shed 2 bases and J 2 bases; nucleotides not matched to a gene: 6. The chain's CDR3 is CASSPSGTAPYEQYF. CDR3 bases: TGTGCCAGCTCACCATCCGGGACAGCACCCTACGAGCAGTACTTC.

J is TRBJ1-3 and V is TRBV18; no clear D gene. The CDR3 totals 17 residues. The V end was cut by 3 bases, the J end by 4 bases, with 19 bases between. Per the germline V gene, CDR1 is KGHSH and CDR2 is LQKENI. CDR3 sequence reads: CASSPGQGQGRGNTIYF. For the CDR3, the DNA is TGTGCCAGCTCACCTGGGCAAGGTCAAGGGAGAGGAAACACCATATATTTT. Using reference TRBV18 and TRBJ1-3 for the parts outside the CDR3, the full variable domain is NAGVMQNPRHLVRRRGQEARLRCSPMKGHSHVYWYRQLPEEGLKFMVYLQKENIIDESGMPKERFSAEFPKEGPSILRIQQVVRGDSAAYFCASSPGQGQGRGNTIYFGEGSWLTVV.

Details on this clone: The same CDR3 can be traced to other DNA sequences in this sample. The V and J genes are TRBV7-3 and TRBJ2-3, with 8 bases fitting TRBD2. Per germline, CDR1 SGHTA and CDR2 FQGTGA. CDR3 length equals 15 residues. Unmatched junction bases numbered 6, after V lost 5 bases and J lost 2 bases. CDR3 sequence (DNA): TGTGCCAGCAGCCGGAGCGGGGGCCTCACAGATACGCAGTATTTT. Amino acids: CASSRSGGLTDTQYF.

The CDR3 loop reads CASSLSPLNNEQFF. The CDR3 nucleotides read TGTGCCAGCAGTTTAAGCCCCCTAAACAATGAGCAGTTCTTC. The V call is TRBV27, the J call TRBJ2-1, with no clear D. CDR3 size: 14 residues. V was clipped by 2 bases and J by 5 bases, with 10 bases between them. Germline V lookup: CDR1 MNHEY, CDR2 SMNVEV (reference sequence).

The table lists this clone with a few counts. V is TRBV5-4 and J is TRBJ2-7; 7 bases agree with TRBD2. Germline V gene data show CDR1 as SGHNT and CDR2 as YYREEE (reference sequence). CDR3 length: 14 amino acids. Trimming cost V 4 bases and J 6 bases; bases outside gene matches: 10. The CDR3 DNA reads TGTGCCAGCAGCCGCAAGACTAGCTATGGCGAGCAGTACTTC. It is translated as CASSRKTSYGEQYF.

The chain carries TRBV7-9 and TRBJ1-1; D possibly corresponds to TRBD1 (5 bases). This CDR3 has 15 residues. CDR1 SEHNR and CDR2 FQNEAQ come from the germline V gene (reference sequence). Trimming cost V 5 bases and J 1 base, with 14 bases left between them. The CDR3 loop reads CASSQGVGGNTEAFF. For the CDR3, the DNA is TGTGCCAGCAGCCAGGGAGTCGGGGGGAACACTGAAGCTTTCTTT.